The TCR beta chain described here comes from a study of siplizumab effects on memory and regulatory T cells. General observations from the study: Versus less than 35% in controls, the mappable alloreactive CD4+ clones averaged approximately 69% Treg-derived with siplizumab. A major contribution to the alloresponse seemed to be made by naive T cells, which seemed more diverse than memory cells.

Some clones are missing from TCRdb's copy, which holds only in-frame ones; the method was immunoSEQ multiplex PCR. The table lists 100,000 to 120,000 clones, 85% to 95% of them singletons. V was trimmed by 5 bases and J by 2 bases, leaving 9 bases between them. The CDR3 totals 13 residues. In germline, CDR1 is SEHNR, CDR2 FQNEAQ (reference sequence). To note about this clone: Its target is not known. Other DNA sequences within the sample encode an identical CDR3.

The source material was CD4+ T cells sorted from blood. This receptor was obtained from a human donor in good health. The chain couples TRBV7-9 to TRBJ1-1, with a possible D match to TRBD1 (6 bases). CDR3 nucleotide sequence: TGTGCCAGCAGCCTACAGGGAAACACTGAAGCTTTCTTT. Protein: CASSLQGNTEAFF.